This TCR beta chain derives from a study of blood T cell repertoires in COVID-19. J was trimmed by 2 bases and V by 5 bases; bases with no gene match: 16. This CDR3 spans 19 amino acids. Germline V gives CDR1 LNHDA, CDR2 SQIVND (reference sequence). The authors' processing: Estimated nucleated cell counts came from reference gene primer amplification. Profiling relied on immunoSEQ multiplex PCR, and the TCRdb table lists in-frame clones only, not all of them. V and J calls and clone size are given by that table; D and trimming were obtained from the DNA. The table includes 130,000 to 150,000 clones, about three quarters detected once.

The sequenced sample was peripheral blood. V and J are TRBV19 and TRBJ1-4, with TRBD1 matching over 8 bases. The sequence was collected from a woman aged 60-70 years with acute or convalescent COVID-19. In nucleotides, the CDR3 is TGTGCCAGTAGTCCCAGGGGAGTTACAGGGGGTGCGACTAATGAAAAACTGTTTTTT. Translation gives CASSPRGVTGGATNEKLFF.